This T cell receptor beta chain was identified during a study of T-cell reconstitution after alpha-beta-depleted transplantation in children. There are 15 residues in the CDR3. The V gene's germline CDR1 is LNHDA and CDR2 SQIVND (reference sequence). The V segment lost 5 bases and the J segment 4 bases; nucleotides outside the gene matches: 8. Preparation of the TCRbeta library used unique molecular identifiers. TCRdb re-called the PCR reads through MiXCR, storing one row per CDR3 protein. The sample has roughly 500,000 distinct CDR3 sequences, approximately 32% seen once. This sequence joins TRBV19 and TRBJ2-1, with TRBD1 identical over 7 bases. The starting material was PBMCs from the stem cell graft donor, obtained from the stem cell graft. The TCR sequence derives from a human donor who donated a stem cell graft to a child with aplastic anemia. In nucleotides, the CDR3 is TGTGCCAGTAGTCTACTGACAGGGTTGTACAATGAGCAGTTCTTC. It yields the protein CASSLLTGLYNEQFF.